Shown below are 5 T cell receptor beta chains from a single sample sequenced in a study of blood T cells in healthy people across ages. Through a sample-barcoded 5' primer and a J-beta primer mix, a second PCR was run for roughly 6 to 11 cycles. MiXCR was run by TCRdb on the 5' RACE reads, yielding one entry per CDR3 protein. The data hold 1.5 million to 2 million distinct CDR3 sequences, with 28% observed a single time. Sequencing was carried out using blood. The receptors originated from a woman aged 25 to 39 in good health.

V and J are TRBV6-5 and TRBJ2-7, with 13 bases identical to TRBD2. Germline loops: CDR1 MNHEY, CDR2 SVGAGI. J was trimmed by 0 bases and V by 11 bases; bases with no gene match: 7. This CDR3 is built from 15 residues. CDR3 sequence (DNA): TGTGCCGTACTAGCGGGAGGGCATAGCTCCTACGAGCAGTACTTC. Translated: CAVLAGGHSSYEQYF.

The V call is TRBV5-1, the J call TRBJ2-7; 8 bases align to TRBD1. This CDR3 has 16 residues. Germline loops: CDR1 SGHRS, CDR2 YFSETQ. Trimming cost V 4 bases and J 2 bases; bases outside gene matches: 11. As DNA, the CDR3 is TGCGCCAGCAGCCTCATCCCGCAGGGGGCTCCCTACGAGCAGTACTTC. Translation: CASSLIPQGAPYEQYF. The whole variable domain, filled in from reference TRBV5-1 and TRBJ2-7, reads KAGVTQTPRYLIKTRGQQVTLSCSPISGHRSVSWYQQTPGQGLQFLFEYFSETQRNKGNFPGRFSGRQFSNSRSEMNVSTLELGDSALYLCASSLIPQGAPYEQYFGPGTRLTVT.

The CDR3 DNA is TGTGCCAGCAGTTACACGACTGGCAGTCACGACTATGGCTACACCTTC. It is translated as CASSYTTGSHDYGYTF. The chain recombines TRBV6-6 with TRBJ1-2, with no clear D. With 2 bases removed from V and 3 bases from J, the gap between germline ends came to 16 bases. The CDR3 is 16 amino acids. Germline V gives CDR1 MNHNY, CDR2 SVGAGI (reference sequence).

This chain links TRBV7-9 with TRBJ2-2; D is ambiguous. Germline V gene data show CDR1 as SEHNR and CDR2 as FQNEAQ (reference sequence). The V gene lost 5 bases and the J gene lost 8 bases, with 15 bases spanning the gap. CDR3 length equals 14 residues. In DNA, the CDR3 is TGTGCCAGCAGCCAGCAGTTAGCTTCAGGGGAGCTGTTTTTT. The encoded protein is CASSQQLASGELFF.

This clonotype was seen at least ten times. The DNA of the CDR3 is TGTGCCATGGGGGACGGCCAAGAGACCCAGTACTTC. This codes for CAMGDGQETQYF. This chain links TRBV10-3 with TRBJ2-5; tentatively, D is TRBD1 or TRBD2 (5 bases each). The CDR3 spans 12 residues. The V end lost 9 bases, the J end lost 1 base, and 9 bases lay between the germline ends. CDR1 and CDR2 (germline): ENHRY, SYGVKD.